This entry lists 8 T cell receptor beta chains sequenced from one sample in a study of CD8 T cells in Susac syndrome. RNA was extracted with the RNeasy kit, and a quantity of roughly 0.45 to 1 ug was reverse transcribed using random hexamers. Each CDR3 protein gets one entry after TCRdb re-called the immunoSEQ multiplex PCR reads with MiXCR. The table lists around 140,000 distinct CDR3 sequences, 94% of them singletons. Sequencing was done on a sample of CD4+ T cells from PBMCs. These receptors all stem from a human donor in good health.

The rearrangement links TRBV29-1 to TRBJ1-5; D is perhaps TRBD1 (6 bases). Germline V gene lookup returns CDR1 SQVTM and CDR2 ANQGSEA. The CDR3 contains 12 residues. Trimming cost V 4 bases and J 7 bases, with 11 bases left between them. The CDR3 coding sequence is TGCAGCGTTGGGGGAGGGGGACAGCCCCAGCATTTT. Residues: CSVGGGGQPQHF.

The V gene is TRBV30, the J gene TRBJ1-2; possibly TRBD1 for D (6 bases). Trimming shortened V by 0 bases and J by 7 bases, and 15 bases separated the two germline ends. Germline assignment: CDR1 GTSNPN and CDR2 SVGIG (reference sequence). This CDR3 region has 14 residues. The CDR3 loop is CAWSVPRTVAGYTF. The CDR3 DNA follows: TGTGCCTGGAGTGTCCCCCGGACAGTCGCTGGCTACACCTTC.

The chain uses TRBV7-8 and TRBJ1-1; weak D call: TRBD1 (6 bases). CDR1 and CDR2 from the germline V gene are SGHVS and FQNEAQ. This CDR3 comprises 16 residues. The V end was cut by 2 bases, the J end by 1 base, with 14 bases between. The CDR3 sequence: CASSLLGGTSNTEAFF. CDR3 bases: TGTGCCAGCAGCTTATTGGGGGGCACGTCGAACACTGAAGCTTTCTTT.

The gene calls are TRBV5-4 and TRBJ2-3; no clear D gene. With 1 base removed from V and 7 bases from J, the gap between germline ends came to 13 bases. This CDR3 is 14 amino acids long. The germline CDR1 and CDR2 sequences are SGHNT and YYREEE (reference sequence). CDR3 sequence: CASSLFTASNTQYF. As DNA, the CDR3 is TGTGCCAGCAGCTTGTTCACAGCGAGTAATACGCAGTATTTT.

V is TRBV10-3 and J is TRBJ2-1; 9 positions match TRBD2. The CDR3 covers 18 residues. Trimming at V came to 5 bases and at J to 2 bases, leaving 13 bases not matched to a gene. Germline CDR1 ENHRY, CDR2 SYGVKD. The CDR3 DNA follows: TGTGCCATCAGTAACCCTTTTCTAGCGGGGAATGCCTACAATGAGCAGTTCTTC. This codes for CAISNPFLAGNAYNEQFF.

The J gene is TRBJ2-7, the V gene TRBV2; 9 positions match TRBD2. This CDR3 spans 16 amino acids. CDR1 is SNHLY, CDR2 FYNNEI, per germline. Trimming took 2 bases from V and 2 from J; bases not matched to a gene: 7. In nucleotides, the CDR3 is TGTGCCAGCAGTGAATACGTGACTAGCGGAACCTACGAGCAGTACTTC. Its protein product is CASSEYVTSGTYEQYF. The full variable domain, completed using reference TRBV2 and TRBJ2-7, is EPEVTQTPSHQVTQMGQEVILRCVPISNHLYFYWYRQILGQKVEFLVSFYNNEISEKSEIFDDQFSVERPDGSNFTLKIRSTKLEDSAMYFCASSEYVTSGTYEQYFGPGTRLTVT.

The rearrangement links TRBV20-1 to TRBJ2-7; the match to TRBD1 covers 10 bases. Germline V gene sequence: CDR1 DFQATT, CDR2 SNEGSKA (reference sequence). The length of the CDR3 is 13 residues. The CDR3 loop is CRDAGTGDYEQYF. The CDR3 DNA sequence: TGCAGGGACGCCGGGACAGGGGACTACGAGCAGTACTTC.

Only one count was recorded for this clonotype. V and J are TRBV5-4 and TRBJ2-5; D is possibly TRBD2 (6 bases). The CDR3 sequence is 14 residues long. V dropped 3 bases and J dropped 4 bases, with 13 bases sitting between them. Germline CDR1 SGHNT, CDR2 YYREEE (reference sequence). CDR3 residues: CASSSGATPETQYF. The CDR3 nucleotides read TGTGCCAGCAGCTCGGGAGCCACTCCAGAGACCCAGTACTTC.